One sample yielded the 14 T cell receptor beta chains listed below, sequenced in a study of T-cell reconstitution after alpha-beta-depleted transplantation in children. Unique molecular identifiers were incorporated when the TCRbeta library was constructed. From the PCR reads, TCRdb called clonotypes with MiXCR, one entry per CDR3 protein. This table has a few hundred thousand distinct CDR3 sequences, roughly 27% appearing once. The source was PBMCs, collected before TCRalphabeta/CD19-depleted stem cell transplant. The receptors stem from a boy under two years old with Wiskott-Aldrich syndrome, due to receive a stem cell transplant.

This rearrangement joins TRBV4-2 to TRBJ2-3, with a possible D match to TRBD1 (5 bases). V lost 3 bases and J 4 bases, leaving 11 bases between the germline ends. This CDR3 has 14 residues. Germline loops: CDR1 LGHNA, CDR2 YNFKEQ. The CDR3 sequence is CASSHLGDPDTQYF. Written as DNA, the CDR3 is TGTGCCAGCAGCCACTTAGGGGATCCAGATACGCAGTATTTT.

This sequence joins TRBV27 and TRBJ1-5; D is unclear. This CDR3 spans 16 amino acids. CDR1 and CDR2 (germline): MNHEY, SMNVEV (reference sequence). V was cut by 6 bases and J by 0 bases, with 15 bases left in between. Here the CDR3 DNA reads TGTGCCAGCAGATCGATGACTGACTATAGCAATCAGCCCCAGCATTTT. Translating it yields CASRSMTDYSNQPQHF.

Ten or more counts support this clonotype. The CDR3 loop is CASSFFGSSGNTIYF. The CDR3 nucleotides are TGTGCCAGCAGTTTTTTCGGGAGCTCTGGAAACACCATATATTTT. V and J are TRBV28 and TRBJ1-3; no definite D call. V dropped 3 bases and J dropped 0 bases, with 9 bases sitting between them. Per the germline V gene, CDR1 is MDHEN and CDR2 is SYDVKM. The length of the CDR3 is 15 residues.

The chain combines TRBV6-1 with TRBJ2-6; 8 nucleotides line up with TRBD1. J was trimmed by 4 bases and V by 6 bases; bases with no gene match: 8. This CDR3 comprises 16 residues. Germline V CDR1 and CDR2: MNHNS, SASEGT. The CDR3 sequence is CASSKPNRGGANVLTF. In DNA, the CDR3 is TGTGCCAGCAGCAAGCCCAACAGGGGGGGGGCCAACGTCCTGACTTTC.

The genes are TRBV7-6 and TRBJ1-1; D remains ambiguous. CDR3 length: 14 residues. Germline V gene data show CDR1 as SGHVS and CDR2 as FNYEAQ. The V end lost 5 bases, the J end lost 4 bases, and 14 bases lay between the germline ends. The CDR3 coding sequence is TGTGCCAGCAGCGCCTTTCTTTGGGGCACTGAAGCTTTCTTT. Translating gives CASSAFLWGTEAFF.

This clonotype was recorded only once. The chain has TRBV7-6 and TRBJ2-3; D is unclear. Germline CDR1 is SGHVS and CDR2 is FNYEAQ. The CDR3 sequence is 16 residues long. V was cut by 3 bases and J by 0 bases, with 13 bases left in between. CDR3 sequence: CASSLGSYTSTDTQYF. CDR3 coding DNA: TGTGCCAGCAGCTTGGGGTCGTACACTAGCACAGATACGCAGTATTTT. Full variable domain (rest looked up from reference TRBV7-6 and TRBJ2-3): GAGVSQSPRYKVTKRGQDVALRCDPISGHVSLYWYRQALGQGPEFLTYFNYEAQQDKSGLPNDRFSAERPEGSISTLTIQRTEQRDSAMYRCASSLGSYTSTDTQYFGPGTRLTVL.

The chain joins TRBV6-1 to TRBJ2-1; D is uncertain. Trimming took off 10 bases at V and 7 bases at J, with 14 bases between the two ends. CDR3 length: 12 amino acids. In germline, CDR1 is MNHNS, CDR2 SASEGT. CDR3 amino acids: CATRNSLNEQFF. The DNA of the CDR3 is TGTGCCACCCGGAATAGCCTGAATGAGCAGTTCTTC.

This sequence joins TRBV6-1 and TRBJ1-5; D perhaps matches TRBD1 (5 bases). Trimming shortened V by 4 bases and J by 1 base, and 8 bases separated the two germline ends. Germline V gene lookup returns CDR1 MNHNS and CDR2 SASEGT. This CDR3 has 14 residues. CDR3 sequence reads: CASSARDSNQPQHF. The CDR3 nucleotides read TGTGCCAGCAGTGCCCGGGACAGCAATCAGCCCCAGCATTTT.

This chain uses TRBV2 with TRBJ2-7, with D unclear. Trimming took off 8 bases at V and 3 bases at J, with 14 bases between the two ends. This CDR3 has 13 amino acids. The germline V gene has CDR1 SNHLY and CDR2 FYNNEI. Here the CDR3 reads CASCEERFYEQYF. The CDR3 coding sequence is TGTGCCAGCTGCGAGGAGAGGTTCTACGAGCAGTACTTC.

The chain carries TRBV5-1 and TRBJ2-7, with D perhaps TRBD2 (5 bases). Germline CDR1 is SGHRS and CDR2 is YFSETQ. V was pared by 0 bases and J by 3 bases, with 10 bases between. CDR3 length: 14 residues. The CDR3 DNA reads TGCGCCAGCAGCTTGGAACTAGTAGGCTACGAGCAGTACTTC. Translation: CASSLELVGYEQYF.

The chain employs TRBV20-1 and TRBJ1-1; tentative D call: TRBD1 (5 bases). Trimming removed 3 bases from V and 2 bases from J, with 10 bases in between. The CDR3 loop spans 13 amino acids. The germline gives CDR1 DFQATT, CDR2 SNEGSKA (reference sequence). CDR3 nucleotide sequence: TGCAGTGCTAGCAGACAGCCCAACACTGAAGCTTTCTTT. The encoded protein is CSASRQPNTEAFF.

This clonotype was detected only a few times. V and J are TRBV15 and TRBJ2-3; 8 bases align to TRBD2. V lost 5 bases to trimming and J lost 1 base; unmatched junction nucleotides: 5. The CDR3 sequence is 15 residues long. CDR1 LNHNV and CDR2 YYDKDF come from the germline V gene (reference sequence). CDR3 in amino acids: CATSGLLAGTDTQYF. Here the CDR3 DNA reads TGTGCCACCAGCGGATTACTAGCGGGCACAGATACGCAGTATTTT.

V gene TRBV5-1 combines with J gene TRBJ2-7; D is unresolved. Germline V gene data show CDR1 as SGHRS and CDR2 as YFSETQ. V was cut by 6 bases and J by 2 bases, with 12 bases left in between. The CDR3 has 13 amino acids. The DNA of the CDR3 is TGCGCCAGCACCTCACAGAACGCCTACGAGCAGTACTTC. This gives the protein CASTSQNAYEQYF.

This clonotype was seen a few times. The chain is built from TRBV20-1 and TRBJ2-1; D gene uncertain. Looked up from germline, CDR1 is DFQATT and CDR2 is SNEGSKA (reference sequence). The CDR3 has 15 residues. V was trimmed by 3 bases and J by 0 bases, leaving 12 bases between them. The CDR3 bases are TGCAGTGCTAGGCGCTTCGATAGCTCCTACAATGAGCAGTTCTTC. Translating gives CSARRFDSSYNEQFF.